This T cell receptor beta chain was obtained from a study of shared clonotypes between healthy human individuals. Study information: CD4 naive cells filled three plates per donor, CD4 memory three, CD8 naive two and CD8 memory one. Study-level findings and limits: A handful of donors held about 5% of naive CD4 clonotypes in common.

The germline gives CDR1 SGHRS, CDR2 YFSETQ. The CDR3 runs to 16 residues. The V segment lost 5 bases and the J segment 0 bases; nucleotides outside the gene matches: 6. Concerning this clone itself: Its antigen is not identified.

Sorted-subset replicate PCRs used approximately 190 ng of genomic DNA. This amount corresponded to 30,000 to 35,000 T cell genomes. In the source study's methods: ImmunoSEQ yielded junction-only sequences lacking quality scores, so filtering differed. The assay was immunoSEQ multiplex PCR, and TCRdb's table has in-frame clones only and misses some. V and J calls and clone size are those listed in that table; D and trimming were worked out from the DNA. The table shows hundreds of thousands of clones, with almost 97% occurring only once. The chain links TRBV5-1 to TRBJ2-3, with TRBD1 matching 10 bases. This sequence originates from a woman under 40 in good health. The sample comprised naive CD4+ T cells sorted from blood. Noted subset: CD45RA+ positively selected. CDR3 nucleotide sequence: TGCGCCAGCAGTCTTAGGGGACAGGGGAGCACAGATACGCAGTATTTT. The encoded protein is CASSLRGQGSTDTQYF.